The present entry profiles one T cell receptor (beta chain) with its context. This sample was taken from a study of blood T cell repertoires in COVID-19. Repertoires were generated with immunoSEQ multiplex PCR, while TCRdb's copy carries only in-frame clones and drops some. The table includes around 330,000 clones, more than 75% detected once. CDR1 and CDR2 (germline): SGHNT, YYREEE (reference sequence). The ends lost 0 bases at V and 0 bases at J; junction bases unmatched: 3. The CDR3 sequence is 15 residues long. Recovered status applied to Cohort 3 donors who had two consecutive negative PCRs. It also applied to those with clearance or with symptom resolution.

The TCR was taken from a man aged 55 to 69 who had recovered from COVID-19. Material for sequencing was PBMCs or T cells enriched from blood (not recorded which). The chain combines TRBV5-4 with TRBJ2-7; 7 nucleotides align to TRBD2. The CDR3 here is CASSLEWTSSYEQYF. The CDR3 nucleotides are TGTGCCAGCAGCTTGGAGTGGACTAGCTCCTACGAGCAGTACTTC. Together with reference TRBV5-4 and TRBJ2-7, the CDR3 gives the full variable domain: ETGVTQSPTHLIKTRGQQVTLRCSSQSGHNTVSWYQQALGQGPQFIFQYYREEENGRGNFPPRFSGLQFPNYSSELNVNALELDDSALYLCASSLEWTSSYEQYFGPGTRLTVT.